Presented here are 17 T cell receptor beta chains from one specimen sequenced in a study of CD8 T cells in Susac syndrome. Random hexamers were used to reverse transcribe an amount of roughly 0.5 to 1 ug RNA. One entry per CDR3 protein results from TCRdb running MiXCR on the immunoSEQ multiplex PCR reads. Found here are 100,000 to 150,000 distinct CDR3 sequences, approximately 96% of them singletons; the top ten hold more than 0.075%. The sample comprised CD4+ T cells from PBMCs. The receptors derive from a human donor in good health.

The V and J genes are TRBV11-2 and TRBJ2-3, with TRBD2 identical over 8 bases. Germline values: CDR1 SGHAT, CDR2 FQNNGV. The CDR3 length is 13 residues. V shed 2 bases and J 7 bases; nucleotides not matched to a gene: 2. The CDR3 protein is CASSLTSGNTQYF. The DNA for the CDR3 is TGTGCCAGCAGCTTAACTAGCGGTAATACGCAGTATTTT.

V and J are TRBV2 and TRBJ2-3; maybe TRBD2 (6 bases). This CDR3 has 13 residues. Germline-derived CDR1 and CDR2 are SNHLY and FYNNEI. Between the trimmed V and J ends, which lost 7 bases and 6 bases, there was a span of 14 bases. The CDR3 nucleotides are TGTGCCAGCAAAGGAGGGCCTGGGGATACGCAGTATTTT. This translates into CASKGGPGDTQYF.

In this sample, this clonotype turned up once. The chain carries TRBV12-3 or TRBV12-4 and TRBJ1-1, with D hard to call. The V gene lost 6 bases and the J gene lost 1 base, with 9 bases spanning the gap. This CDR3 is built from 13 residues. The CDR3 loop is CASSLDGNTEAFF. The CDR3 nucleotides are TGTGCCAGCAGCTTGGACGGGAACACTGAAGCTTTCTTT.

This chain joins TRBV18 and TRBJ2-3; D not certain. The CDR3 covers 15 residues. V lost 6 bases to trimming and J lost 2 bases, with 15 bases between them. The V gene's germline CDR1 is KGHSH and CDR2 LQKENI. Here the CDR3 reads CASSPKQLPTDTQYF. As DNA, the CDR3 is TGTGCCAGCTCCCCTAAACAGCTGCCCACAGATACGCAGTATTTT. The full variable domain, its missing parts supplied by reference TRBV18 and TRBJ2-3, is NAGVMQNPRHLVRRRGQEARLRCSPMKGHSHVYWYRQLPEEGLKFMVYLQKENIIDESGMPKERFSAEFPKEGPSILRIQQVVRGDSAAYFCASSPKQLPTDTQYFGPGTRLTVL.

Written as DNA, the CDR3 is TGTGCCAGCAGTTCATCCGACAGGGGCCGGCAGTACTTC. It encodes CASSSSDRGRQYF. The rearrangement links TRBV6-2 or TRBV6-3 to TRBJ2-5, with TRBD1 matching 8 bases. Germline V gives CDR1 MNHEY, CDR2 SVGEGT. CDR3 size: 13 residues. Germline trimming cut 4 bases from V and 11 bases from J; bases unmatched to any gene: 9.

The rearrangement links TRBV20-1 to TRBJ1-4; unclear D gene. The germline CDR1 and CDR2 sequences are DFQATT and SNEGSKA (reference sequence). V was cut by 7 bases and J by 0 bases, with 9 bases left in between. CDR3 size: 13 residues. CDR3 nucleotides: TGCAGTGTTGGAGGGACAACTAATGAAAAACTGTTTTTT. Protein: CSVGGTTNEKLFF.

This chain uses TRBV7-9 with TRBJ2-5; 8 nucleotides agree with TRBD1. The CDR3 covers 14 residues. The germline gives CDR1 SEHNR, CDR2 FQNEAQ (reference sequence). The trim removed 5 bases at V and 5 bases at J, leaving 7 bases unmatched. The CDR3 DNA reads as TGTGCCAGCAGCACACAGGGGGGCCGGGAGACCCAGTACTTC. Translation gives CASSTQGGRETQYF.

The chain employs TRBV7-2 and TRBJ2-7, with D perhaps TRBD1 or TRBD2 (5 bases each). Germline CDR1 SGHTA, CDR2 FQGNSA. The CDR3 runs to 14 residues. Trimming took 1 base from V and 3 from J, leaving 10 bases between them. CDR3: CASSLDRGLYEQYF. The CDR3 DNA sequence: TGTGCCAGCAGCTTAGACCGGGGCCTCTACGAGCAGTACTTC.

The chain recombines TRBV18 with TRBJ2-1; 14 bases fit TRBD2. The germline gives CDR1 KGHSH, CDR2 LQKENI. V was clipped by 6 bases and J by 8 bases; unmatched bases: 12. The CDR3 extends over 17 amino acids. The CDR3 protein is CASSDDGTSGRVYEQFF. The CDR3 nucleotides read TGTGCCAGCTCTGATGACGGGACTAGCGGGAGAGTCTATGAGCAGTTCTTC.

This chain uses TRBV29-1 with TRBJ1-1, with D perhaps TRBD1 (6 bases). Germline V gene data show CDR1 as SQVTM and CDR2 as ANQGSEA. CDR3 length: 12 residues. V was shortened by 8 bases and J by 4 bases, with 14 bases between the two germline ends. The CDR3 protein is CSMGHGATEAFF. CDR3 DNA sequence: TGCAGCATGGGACATGGGGCCACTGAAGCTTTCTTT.

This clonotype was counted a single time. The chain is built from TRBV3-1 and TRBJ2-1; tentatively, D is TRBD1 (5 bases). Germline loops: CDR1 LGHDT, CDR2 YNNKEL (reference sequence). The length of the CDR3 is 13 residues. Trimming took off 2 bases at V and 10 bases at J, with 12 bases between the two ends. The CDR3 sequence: CASSQHDSREQFF. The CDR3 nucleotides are TGTGCCAGCAGCCAACATGACAGCCGGGAGCAGTTCTTC.

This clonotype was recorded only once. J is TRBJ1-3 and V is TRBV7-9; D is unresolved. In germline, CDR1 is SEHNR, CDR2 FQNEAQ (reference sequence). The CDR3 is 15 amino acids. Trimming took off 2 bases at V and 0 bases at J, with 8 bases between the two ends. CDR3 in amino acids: CASSLTALSGNTIYF. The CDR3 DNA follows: TGTGCCAGCAGCTTAACAGCCCTCTCTGGAAACACCATATATTTT.

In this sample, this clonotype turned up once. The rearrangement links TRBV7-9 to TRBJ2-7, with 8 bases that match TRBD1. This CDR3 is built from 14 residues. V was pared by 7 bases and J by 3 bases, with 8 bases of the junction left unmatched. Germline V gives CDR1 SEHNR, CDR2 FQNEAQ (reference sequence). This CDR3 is CASNMAGQGYEQYF. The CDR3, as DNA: TGTGCCAGCAACATGGCCGGACAGGGCTACGAGCAGTACTTC.

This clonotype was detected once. The CDR3 region is CSAIRAGNEKLFF. The CDR3 nucleotides read TGCAGTGCTATCAGAGCGGGCAATGAAAAACTGTTTTTT. The chain employs TRBV20-1 and TRBJ1-4; D uncertain. Trimming removed 4 bases from V and 5 bases from J, with 11 bases in between. The CDR3 length is 13 residues. Germline CDR1 DFQATT, CDR2 SNEGSKA (reference sequence).

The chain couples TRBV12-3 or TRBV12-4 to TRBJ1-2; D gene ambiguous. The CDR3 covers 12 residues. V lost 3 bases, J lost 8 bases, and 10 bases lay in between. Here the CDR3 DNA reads TGTGCCAGCAGTTTGTCCGGGAGCGGCTACACCTTC. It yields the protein CASSLSGSGYTF.

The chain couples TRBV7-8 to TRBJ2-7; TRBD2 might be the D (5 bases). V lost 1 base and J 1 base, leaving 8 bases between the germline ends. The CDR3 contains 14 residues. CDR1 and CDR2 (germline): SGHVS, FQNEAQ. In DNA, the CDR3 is TGTGCCAGCAGCTTAGAGAGGGTGTCCTACGAGCAGTACTTC. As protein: CASSLERVSYEQYF.

The CDR3 loop is CSASGQGIYNEQFF. DNA of the CDR3: TGCAGTGCTAGCGGGCAGGGGATCTACAATGAGCAGTTCTTC. The chain employs TRBV20-1 and TRBJ2-1; a possible D gene is TRBD1 (6 bases). This CDR3 has 14 amino acids. The germline gives CDR1 DFQATT, CDR2 SNEGSKA (reference sequence). The ends were cut back, 3 bases at V and 3 bases at J, with 12 bases in the middle.